The 3 T cell receptor beta chains reported below all come from one sample, sequenced in a study of blood T cell repertoires in COVID-19. Data came from immunoSEQ multiplex PCR; TCRdb stores just in-frame clones and leaves some out. The sample records about 48,000 clones, 86% being singletons. The sequenced sample consisted of PBMCs or T cells enriched from blood (not recorded which). These receptors were obtained from a woman in her forties or fifties who had recovered from COVID-19.

This chain uses TRBV10-2 with TRBJ1-2, with D maybe TRBD1 (5 bases). The V end lost 1 base, the J end lost 6 bases, and 15 bases lay between the germline ends. Germline assignment: CDR1 WSHSY and CDR2 SAAADI. The CDR3 sequence is 15 residues long. The CDR3 protein is CASSELAGPPNGYTF. For the CDR3, the DNA is TGCGCCAGCAGTGAGTTAGCAGGGCCCCCAAATGGCTACACCTTC.

The gene calls are TRBV5-1 and TRBJ1-1; D uncertain. Trimming took 1 base from V and 5 from J, leaving 21 bases between them. CDR1 is SGHRS and CDR2 is YFSETQ in the germline V gene. The CDR3 contains 17 residues. The CDR3 reads CASSLLGGGSKPTEAFF. The CDR3 nucleotides read TGCGCCAGCAGCTTGTTGGGAGGTGGGAGTAAACCGACTGAAGCTTTCTTT.

The chain couples TRBV19 to TRBJ1-1, with TRBD1 matching over 8 bases. From germline, CDR1 is LNHDA and CDR2 SQIVND (reference sequence). The CDR3 sequence is 13 residues long. V was clipped by 4 bases and J by 7 bases; unmatched bases: 5. The CDR3 here is CASSKWTGLEAFF. The CDR3 coding sequence is TGTGCCAGTAGTAAATGGACAGGGCTTGAAGCTTTCTTT. Full variable domain (outside the CDR3, taken from reference TRBV19 and TRBJ1-1): DGGITQSPKYLFRKEGQNVTLSCEQNLNHDAMYWYRQDPGQGLRLIYYSQIVNDFQKGDIAEGYSVSREKKESFPLTVTSAQKNPTAFYLCASSKWTGLEAFFGQGTRLTVV.